A selection of T cell receptor beta chains follows, all from one sample in a study of cytomegalovirus exposure and HLA in healthy donors. Sequencing was performed with immunoSEQ multiplex PCR; in TCRdb, only in-frame clones are kept and a portion is missing. The sample carries about 90,000 clones, around three fifths recorded once. The source material was PBMCs. These TCRs come from a woman aged 45 to 65 in good health and CMV-seropositive. Both conserved end residues are part of each CDR3. D genes are given only for firm matches. A clone size is listed for some rows: how often the clone was seen (once, few, many), or a class if it is expanded.

V	J	D	length	size	CDR3	DNA
TRBV6-1	TRBJ2-2	NA	15	many	CASSEPPDKSRELFF	TGTGCCAGCAGTGAACCCCCCGACAAGTCCCGGGAGCTGTTTTTT
TRBV7-2	TRBJ2-5	NA	17	few	CASSPGRGSPLQETQYF	TGTGCCAGCAGCCCCGGGCGGGGCAGCCCGCTCCAAGAGACCCAGTACTTC
TRBV28	TRBJ2-1	NA	15	NA	CASSTGGNSYNEQFF	TGTGCCAGCAGTACTGGGGGGAACTCCTACAATGAGCAGTTCTTC
TRBV2	TRBJ1-1	NA	11	few	CASTLNTEAFF	TGTGCCAGCACTTTAAACACTGAAGCTTTCTTT
TRBV6-5	TRBJ1-5	NA	15	NA	CASREIPASGQPQHF	TGTGCCAGCAGGGAGATCCCGGCGTCTGGGCAGCCCCAGCATTTT
TRBV7-3	TRBJ2-3	TRBD1	16	few	CASSLTGTGGLDTQYF	TGTGCCAGCAGCTTAACCGGGACAGGGGGCTTGGATACGCAGTATTTT
TRBV19	TRBJ1-2	NA	14	few	CASSIAEANYGYTF	TGTGCCAGTAGTATAGCGGAGGCTAACTATGGCTACACCTTC
TRBV18	TRBJ2-5	TRBD1	15	NA	CASSPVNTRGETQYF	TGTGCCAGCTCACCGGTGAACACCAGGGGGGAGACCCAGTACTTC
TRBV5-1	TRBJ1-1	NA	13	few	CASSFDSSTEAFF	TGCGCCAGCAGCTTCGACTCGAGCACTGAAGCTTTCTTT
TRBV29-1	TRBJ2-5	NA	14	NA	CSVVRRGRGETQYF	TGCAGCGTTGTACGCAGGGGGCGGGGGGAGACCCAGTACTTC
TRBV30	TRBJ1-2	TRBD1	14	NA	CAWSRTGGNYGYTF	TGTGCCTGGAGCAGGACAGGCGGAAACTATGGCTACACCTTC
TRBV28	TRBJ2-7	NA	12	NA	CASSLLVYEQYF	TGTGCCAGCAGTTTACTTGTCTACGAGCAGTACTTC
TRBV5-5	TRBJ1-1	NA	13	NA	CASSLEGETEAFF	TGTGCCAGCAGCTTGGAGGGGGAGACTGAAGCTTTCTTT
TRBV9	TRBJ2-2	NA	15	few	CASSPTGRNTGELFF	TGTGCCAGCAGCCCCACTGGGAGGAACACCGGGGAGCTGTTTTTT
TRBV7-6	TRBJ1-3	NA	15	NA	CASSKSLGGGNTIYF	TGTGCCAGCAGCAAATCCCTTGGCGGTGGAAACACCATATATTTT
TRBV27	TRBJ2-7	TRBD1	12	NA	CASSLIGQVQYF	TGTGCCAGCAGTCTAATAGGACAGGTGCAGTACTTC
TRBV29-1	TRBJ2-5	TRBD2	14	few	CSVSTSGGLETQYF	TGCAGCGTTTCGACTAGCGGGGGATTGGAGACCCAGTACTTC
TRBV9	TRBJ2-2	NA	13	NA	CASNRDTTGELFF	TGTGCCAGCAACCGGGACACCACCGGGGAGCTGTTTTTT
TRBV5-6	TRBJ2-2	TRBD2	19	NA	CASSLDRLAGGPNTGELFF	TGTGCCAGCAGCTTGGATAGGCTAGCGGGGGGGCCGAACACCGGGGAGCTGTTTTTT
TRBV19	TRBJ2-1	NA	15	NA	CASRHESSSYNEQFF	TGTGCCAGTAGGCACGAATCGAGCTCCTACAATGAGCAGTTCTTC
TRBV19	TRBJ2-6	NA	14	NA	CASSTRSGANVLTF	TGTGCCAGTAGTACGCGCTCTGGGGCCAACGTCCTGACTTTC
TRBV19	TRBJ2-2	NA	14	NA	CASNPRGNTGELFF	TGTGCCAGTAATCCTCGGGGGAACACCGGGGAGCTGTTTTTT
TRBV9	TRBJ1-4	TRBD1	15	few	CASSVSGTGGEKLFF	TGTGCCAGCAGCGTGTCCGGGACAGGGGGCGAAAAACTGTTTTTT
TRBV5-4	TRBJ2-7	NA	13	NA	CASSLERAYEQYF	TGTGCCAGCAGCTTGGAGAGGGCCTACGAGCAGTACTTC
TRBV6-5	TRBJ1-1	NA	14	NA	CASSDEVMNTEAFF	TGTGCCAGCAGTGATGAGGTCATGAACACTGAAGCTTTCTTT
TRBV2	TRBJ2-3	TRBD2	17	NA	CASSALLAGASTDTQYF	TGTGCCAGCAGCGCCCTTCTAGCGGGGGCCAGCACAGATACGCAGTATTTT
TRBV7-2	TRBJ2-7	NA	15	few	CASSKSFDRAYEQYF	TGTGCCAGCAGCAAAAGCTTTGACAGAGCCTACGAGCAGTACTTC
TRBV29-1	TRBJ1-4	NA	12	NA	CSAAGHSEKLFF	TGCAGCGCCGCGGGGCATTCGGAAAAACTGTTTTTT
TRBV18	TRBJ1-5	NA	13	NA	CASSPGGGQPQHF	TGTGCCAGCTCACCAGGGGGGGGTCAGCCCCAGCATTTT
TRBV4-3	TRBJ1-1	NA	16	NA	CASSQDKTGGNTEAFF	TGCGCCAGCAGCCAAGATAAGACGGGGGGCAACACTGAAGCTTTCTTT
TRBV2	TRBJ1-2	NA	14	NA	CASSRTRENYGYTF	TGTGCCAGCAGCCGGACACGAGAGAACTATGGCTACACCTTC
TRBV6-1	TRBJ1-5	NA	13	NA	CASSEWQDRSQHF	TGTGCCAGCAGTGAATGGCAGGATCGGTCCCAGCATTTT
TRBV4-2	TRBJ1-2	NA	15	NA	CASSPRQSKGMGYTF	TGTGCCAGCAGCCCCCGACAGAGTAAGGGAATGGGCTACACCTTC
TRBV7-3	TRBJ1-4	NA	17	many	CASSLKWAVATNEKLFF	TGTGCCAGCAGCTTAAAATGGGCAGTTGCAACTAATGAAAAACTGTTTTTT
TRBV5-1	TRBJ1-6	NA	15	NA	CASSLVQVENSPLHF	TGCGCCAGCAGCTTGGTACAGGTGGAAAATTCACCCCTCCACTTT
TRBV6-6	TRBJ2-5	TRBD2	14	NA	CASSPDGGTETQYF	TGTGCCAGCAGCCCTGACGGGGGGACAGAGACCCAGTACTTC
TRBV6-5	TRBJ1-4	NA	13	once	CASSRGANEKLFF	TGTGCCAGCAGCCGCGGGGCAAATGAAAAACTGTTTTTT
TRBV9	TRBJ2-2	TRBD2	15	few	CASSVAGGDTGELFF	TGTGCCAGCAGCGTAGCGGGGGGGGATACCGGGGAGCTGTTTTTT
TRBV2	TRBJ1-4	TRBD1	18	few	CASNPWGTGGVMGEKLFF	TGTGCCAGCAACCCATGGGGGACAGGGGGCGTTATGGGGGAAAAACTGTTTTTT
TRBV13	TRBJ2-1	NA	16	once	CASSLLPGTVYNEQFF	TGTGCCAGCAGCTTACTCCCAGGAACGGTGTACAATGAGCAGTTCTTC
TRBV29-1	TRBJ2-5	NA	13	NA	CSENGGGWETQYF	TGCAGCGAGAATGGGGGGGGCTGGGAGACCCAGTACTTC
TRBV2	TRBJ2-1	NA	12	NA	CASSEQSNEQFF	TGTGCCAGCAGTGAACAGTCCAATGAGCAGTTCTTC
TRBV6-5	TRBJ2-7	NA	15	NA	CASSYSSSDSYEQYF	TGTGCCAGCAGTTACTCTTCAAGCGACTCCTACGAGCAGTACTTC
TRBV27	TRBJ2-3	TRBD2	16	NA	CASSSFLAGGTDTQYF	TGTGCCAGCAGTTCCTTCCTAGCGGGGGGCACAGATACGCAGTATTTT
TRBV19	TRBJ2-1	NA	14	few	CASSSGSIANEQFF	TGTGCCAGTAGTTCCGGGTCAATAGCCAATGAGCAGTTCTTC
TRBV7-8	TRBJ1-3	TRBD1	15	NA	CASSLADRGGNTIYF	TGTGCCAGCAGCTTAGCTGACAGGGGTGGAAACACCATATATTTT
TRBV7-9	TRBJ2-4	TRBD1	16	NA	CASSLGQGLAKNIQYF	TGTGCCAGCAGCCTAGGACAGGGTCTAGCCAAAAACATTCAGTACTTC
TRBV5-1	TRBJ2-1	TRBD2	16	NA	CASSLSSGVDYNEQFF	TGCGCCAGCAGCTTGTCTAGCGGGGTAGACTACAATGAGCAGTTCTTC
TRBV5-1	TRBJ2-7	NA	15	NA	CASSAGFGGGYEQYF	TGCGCCAGCAGCGCAGGTTTTGGAGGAGGCTACGAGCAGTACTTC
TRBV5-6	TRBJ1-3	NA	15	NA	CASSWWGSSGNTIYF	TGTGCCAGCAGTTGGTGGGGCTCTTCTGGAAACACCATATATTTT
TRBV6-1	TRBJ2-5	NA	14	NA	CASSATSSRETQYF	TGTGCCAGCAGTGCAACCTCTAGCCGGGAGACCCAGTACTTC
TRBV2	TRBJ2-4	TRBD1	12	few	CASTPQGYIQYF	TGTGCCAGCACCCCACAGGGGTACATTCAGTACTTC
TRBV6-1	TRBJ1-1	NA	13	NA	CASSRTVNTEAFF	TGTGCCAGCTCCCGGACAGTGAACACTGAAGCTTTCTTT
TRBV19	TRBJ2-1	TRBD2	16	once	CASSIASGGAENEQFF	TGTGCCAGTAGTATAGCTAGCGGGGGGGCGGAAAATGAGCAGTTCTTC
TRBV6-6	TRBJ1-6	NA	14	NA	CASTPTGLISPLHF	TGTGCCAGCACTCCGACAGGCCTGATTTCACCCCTCCACTTT
TRBV5-6	TRBJ2-7	NA	11	NA	CASSFLYEQYF	TGTGCCAGCAGCTTTCTCTACGAGCAGTACTTC
TRBV28	TRBJ1-2	NA	14	once	CASLPGGSGYGYTF	TGTGCCAGCCTTCCCGGGGGATCAGGATATGGCTACACCTTC